A selection of T cell receptor beta chains follows, all from one sample in a study of cytomegalovirus exposure and HLA in healthy donors. The table came from immunoSEQ multiplex PCR; TCRdb's copy has only in-frame clones and leaves some out. Recorded for this sample: some 56,000 clones. Sequencing used PBMCs. The receptors were sampled from a woman aged 25-40 years in good health and CMV-seropositive. CDR3s include the opening cysteine and the closing phenylalanine or tryptophan. A D gene is named only where the DNA matches it firmly.

>.|TRBV9|TRBJ1-2
CASSPDRNYGYTF
TGTGCCAGCAGCCCCGACAGGAACTATGGCTACACCTTC
>.|TRBV7-2|TRBJ2-7
CASSLGSGISYEQYF
TGTGCCAGCAGCTTAGGGTCAGGGATCTCCTACGAGCAGTACTTC
>.|TRBV7-3|TRBJ2-1
CASSQNPGYNEQFF
TGTGCCAGCAGCCAGAACCCGGGCTACAATGAGCAGTTCTTC
>TRBD2|TRBV7-3|TRBJ2-2
CASSRGSSQTGELFF
TGTGCCAGCAGCCGCGGGAGTTCTCAAACCGGGGAGCTGTTTTTT
>.|TRBV20-1|TRBJ1-1
CSASPGAEAFF
TGCAGTGCTAGTCCCGGGGCTGAAGCTTTCTTT
>TRBD2|TRBV18|TRBJ2-7
CASSLTSGNTYEQYF
TGTGCCAGCTCACTCACTAGCGGTAATACCTACGAGCAGTACTTC
>.|TRBV11-2|TRBJ2-7
CASSRARYEQYF
TGTGCCAGCAGCCGCGCCCGGTACGAGCAGTACTTC
>.|TRBV7-9|TRBJ2-7
CASSTPSGSYEQYF
TGTGCCAGCAGCACTCCCTCCGGTTCCTACGAGCAGTACTTC
>TRBD1|TRBV6-5|TRBJ2-5
CASSSPGGETQYF
TGTGCCAGCAGCAGCCCAGGGGGAGAGACCCAGTACTTC
>.|TRBV5-4|TRBJ2-7
CASSSGHQYLTSYEQYF
TGTGCCAGCAGCTCGGGACACCAGTACCTTACCTCCTACGAGCAGTACTTC
>.|TRBV30|TRBJ2-7
CAWKEGRAYEQYF
TGTGCCTGGAAGGAAGGTCGGGCCTACGAGCAGTACTTC
>TRBD2|TRBV6-1|TRBJ2-2
CASSDYVGGVGELFF
TGTGCCAGCAGTGATTATGTGGGAGGGGTCGGGGAGCTGTTTTTT
>.|TRBV30|TRBJ1-3
CAWNRASGNTIYF
TGTGCCTGGAACAGGGCGTCTGGAAACACCATATATTTT
>TRBD2|TRBV4-2|TRBJ2-1
CASSRTSGRASYNEQFF
TGTGCCAGCAGCCGTACTAGCGGGAGGGCCTCCTACAATGAGCAGTTCTTC
>.|TRBV1|TRBJ2-5
CTSSQDPGGGAVETQYF
TGCACCAGCAGCCAAGATCCGGGCGGGGGGGCCGTGGAGACCCAGTACTTC
>TRBD1|TRBV30|TRBJ2-1
CAWRSRGTGVSYNEQFF
TGTGCCTGGAGAAGCCGAGGGACAGGGGTTTCCTACAATGAGCAGTTCTTC
>TRBD1|TRBV18|TRBJ1-1
CASSPQGGADTEAFF
TGTGCCAGCTCACCACAAGGGGGCGCCGACACTGAAGCTTTCTTT
>TRBD1|TRBV13|TRBJ1-2
CASKAGGPGGYTF
TGTGCCAGCAAGGCAGGGGGACCTGGTGGCTACACCTTC
>.|TRBV5-1|TRBJ1-5
CASSFDPGNQPQHF
TGCGCCAGCAGCTTTGACCCAGGGAATCAGCCCCAGCATTTT
>.|TRBV27|TRBJ1-4
CASSLLGANEKLFF
TGTGCCAGCAGTTTACTCGGTGCTAATGAAAAACTGTTTTTT
>.|TRBV19|TRBJ1-4
CASREPGHANEKLFF
TGTGCCAGTAGGGAACCGGGACATGCTAATGAAAAACTGTTTTTT
>.|TRBV5-1|TRBJ2-7
CASSPRGVNGYSYEQYF
TGCGCCAGCAGCCCCCGGGGAGTAAATGGATACTCCTACGAGCAGTACTTC
>.|TRBV19|TRBJ1-1
CASSIGGAGTEAFF
TGTGCCAGTAGTATTGGGGGGGCGGGAACTGAAGCTTTCTTT
>.|TRBV7-9|TRBJ2-3
CASSWSTDTDTQYF
TGTGCCAGCAGCTGGTCCACTGACACAGATACGCAGTATTTT
>TRBD2|TRBV10-1|TRBJ2-7
CASSQRALAGGPYEQYF
TGCGCCAGCAGTCAAAGAGCGCTAGCGGGAGGCCCCTACGAGCAGTACTTC
>.|TRBV5-1|TRBJ1-4
CASSLEPGLSDEKLFF
TGCGCCAGCAGCTTGGAGCCGGGACTGTCGGATGAAAAACTGTTTTTT
>TRBD2|TRBV19|TRBJ2-7
CASSFGASGRYEQYF
TGTGCCAGTAGTTTCGGAGCCAGCGGGAGGTACGAGCAGTACTTC
>TRBD1|TRBV7-9|TRBJ1-1
CASSLASDRGLGTEAFF
TGTGCCAGCAGCTTAGCGTCGGACAGGGGGCTCGGAACTGAAGCTTTCTTT
>.|TRBV2|TRBJ2-7
CASSVGRAVTGEQYF
TGTGCCAGCAGTGTGGGCAGGGCGGTAACGGGTGAGCAGTACTTC